This T cell receptor (beta chain) originates from a study of blood T cell repertoires in COVID-19. Study-wide background: The study drew acute and convalescent COVID-19 samples from the United States, Italy and Spain. PBMCs, B-cell-depleted T cells, or T cells provided the cDNA or gDNA that made up the material.

In the original processing: Estimation of nucleated cell counts relied on the amplification of reference gene primers. Method: immunoSEQ multiplex PCR; TCRdb's copy keeps in-frame clones and lacks some. The DNA was the basis for D and trimming; V, J and clone size are from that table. The repertoire includes 400,000 to 450,000 clones, about 91% of them detected once, and around 12% sits in the top ten. The CDR3 consists of 13 residues. With 4 bases clipped from V and 8 bases from J, the junction kept 6 bases outside the gene matches. Germline loops: CDR1 SGHNT, CDR2 YYREEE (reference sequence). Recruited during active infection, patients (from Seattle) were subsequently followed longitudinally. About this clone itself: Other DNA sequences from this sample encode an identical CDR3 as well.

The sample was peripheral blood. The origin of this receptor is a woman aged 45-65 years with COVID-19, enrolled during active disease. The chain recombines TRBV5-4 with TRBJ1-2, with TRBD1 identical over 9 bases. CDR3 region: CASSPQGARGYTF. The CDR3 DNA is TGTGCCAGCAGCCCACAGGGGGCCCGCGGCTACACCTTC.